This T cell receptor beta chain was captured in a study of shared clonotypes between healthy human individuals. This table comes from immunoSEQ multiplex PCR, and its TCRdb copy is limited to in-frame clones, with some not included. Seen here are about 92,000 clones, around 47% observed once, and the top ten hold less than 15%. This CDR3 has 14 residues. V lost 2 bases to trimming and J lost 2 bases, with 9 bases between them. Germline CDR1 ENHRY, CDR2 SYGVKD. This clone was detected only a few times. Free of recent acute infections or vaccinations, the donors were healthy HIV-negative adults. Genomic DNA came from about 90 million PBMCs in unsorted samples.

Sequencing input: PBMCs. This sequence originates from a middle-aged woman in good health. Some clones in this sample may be carry-over from other donors' samples. The V gene is TRBV10-3, the J gene TRBJ2-5; D is perhaps TRBD1 or TRBD2 (5 bases each). The CDR3 nucleotides are TGTGCCATCAGTGAGAGAGGGGCTCAAGAGACCCAGTACTTC. This encodes CAISERGAQETQYF.